The subject of this entry is one T cell receptor (beta chain). Its antigen is not known. The data were taken from a study of cytomegalovirus exposure and HLA in healthy donors. The study's findings and limits: Associated with cytomegalovirus, according to the listing, were 150 to 200 TCR beta chains. In vitro assays verified that a few CMV-associated chains recognized CMV antigens specifically.

CDR1 and CDR2 from the germline V gene are SGHTA and FQGNSA. This CDR3 region has 15 residues. V lost 1 base, J lost 3 bases, and 10 bases lay in between. The study ran its PCR with 60 Vbeta and 13 Jbeta primers. The method was immunoSEQ multiplex PCR; TCRdb's version includes in-frame clones alone and lacks a portion of them. This table holds some 100,000 clones, roughly 88% found once. The TCR was taken from a woman aged 18-29 years in good health and CMV-seronegative. The genes are TRBV7-2 and TRBJ2-4; D is undetermined. The sequenced material came from PBMCs. CDR3 region: CASSLGAVGKNIQYF. The CDR3 DNA follows: TGTGCCAGCAGCTTAGGCGCGGTTGGCAAAAACATTCAGTACTTC.